This T cell receptor (beta chain) was identified during a study of CD8 T cells in Susac syndrome. Findings of the study overall: An acknowledgment was made by the study that its TCR sequencing and HLA analysis involved relatively few individuals.

The CDR3 sequence is 16 residues long. V dropped 0 bases and J dropped 0; count of bases not matched to a gene: 4. Germline CDR1 reads LGHDT; CDR2 reads YNNKEL (reference sequence). RNA totalling roughly 0.5 to 1 ug underwent reverse transcription with random hexamers. Amplification of TCR beta CDR3 across 54 Vbeta and 13 Jbeta was performed with immunoSEQ multiplex PCR. TCRdb processed the immunoSEQ multiplex PCR reads anew with MiXCR; each CDR3 protein has one entry. The sample consists of some 180,000 distinct CDR3 sequences, roughly 94% of them appearing once. In the case of this clonotype: Its antigen is not known.

Sequencing targeted TCR beta in T cells from blood (CD8+ and CD4+). The chain recombines TRBV3-1 with TRBJ1-1; 7 positions agree with TRBD1. Sequencing was performed on CD4+ T cells from PBMCs. The TCR comes from a human donor in good health. As DNA, the CDR3 is TGTGCCAGCAGCCAAGACGACAGGGTCATGAACACTGAAGCTTTCTTT. Translating it yields CASSQDDRVMNTEAFF.